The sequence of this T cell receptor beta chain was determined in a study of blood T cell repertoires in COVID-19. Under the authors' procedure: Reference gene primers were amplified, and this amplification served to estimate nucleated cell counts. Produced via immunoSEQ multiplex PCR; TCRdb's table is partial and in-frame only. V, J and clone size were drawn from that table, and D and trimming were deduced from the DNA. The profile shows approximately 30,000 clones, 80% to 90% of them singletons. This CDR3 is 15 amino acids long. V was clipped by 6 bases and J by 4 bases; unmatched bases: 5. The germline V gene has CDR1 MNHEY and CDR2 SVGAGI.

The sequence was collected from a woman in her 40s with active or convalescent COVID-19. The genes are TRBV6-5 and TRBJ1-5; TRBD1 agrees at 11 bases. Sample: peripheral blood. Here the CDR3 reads CASRPWDRGNQPQHF. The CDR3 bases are TGTGCCAGCAGACCCTGGGACAGGGGGAATCAGCCCCAGCATTTT.